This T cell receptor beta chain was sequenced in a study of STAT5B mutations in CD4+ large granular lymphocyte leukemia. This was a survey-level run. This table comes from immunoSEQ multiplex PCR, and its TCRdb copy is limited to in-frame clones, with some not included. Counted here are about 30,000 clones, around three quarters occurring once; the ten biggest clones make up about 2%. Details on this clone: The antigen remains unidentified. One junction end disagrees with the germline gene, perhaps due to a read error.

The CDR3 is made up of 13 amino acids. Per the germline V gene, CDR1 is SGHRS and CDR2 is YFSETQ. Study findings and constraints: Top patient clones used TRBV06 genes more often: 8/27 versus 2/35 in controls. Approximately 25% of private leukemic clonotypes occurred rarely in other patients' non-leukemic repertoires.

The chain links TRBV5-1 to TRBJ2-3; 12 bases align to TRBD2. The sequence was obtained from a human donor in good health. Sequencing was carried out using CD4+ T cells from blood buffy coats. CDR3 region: CASSLYSTSGSDF. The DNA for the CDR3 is TGCGCCAGCAGCTTGTATTCGACTAGCGGGAGTGACTTT.